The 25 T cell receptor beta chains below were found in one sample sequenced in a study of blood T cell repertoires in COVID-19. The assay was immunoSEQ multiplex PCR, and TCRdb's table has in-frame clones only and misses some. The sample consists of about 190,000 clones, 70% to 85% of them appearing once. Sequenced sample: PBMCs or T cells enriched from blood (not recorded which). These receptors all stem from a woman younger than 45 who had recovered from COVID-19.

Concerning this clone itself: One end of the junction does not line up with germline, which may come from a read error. DNA for the CDR3: TGTGCCAGCAGCGAAGGACGCGGGATAGGGACCCAGTACTTC. Residues: CASSEGRGIGTQYF. The chain combines TRBV6-1 with TRBJ2-5, with D perhaps matching TRBD2 (6 bases). The CDR3 length is 14 residues. Per germline, CDR1 MNHNS and CDR2 SASEGT.

The CDR3 nucleotides are TGTGCCAGCAGTTCCGGCGGGGACCGACGAAATCAGCCCCAGCATTTT. Its protein product is CASSSGGDRRNQPQHF. The J gene is TRBJ1-5, the V gene TRBV7-8, with TRBD1 as a possible D gene (5 bases). Looked up from germline, CDR1 is SGHVS and CDR2 is FQNEAQ. The CDR3 is 16 residues long. Deletions cut 6 bases from V and 4 bases from J, with 19 bases between.

The CDR3 protein is CASRRTGGTDTQYF. The CDR3 bases are TGTGCCAGCAGAAGGACAGGGGGCACAGATACGCAGTATTTT. V usage is TRBV28 and J usage is TRBJ2-3, with 9 nucleotides matching TRBD1. The V segment lost 6 bases and the J segment 1 base; nucleotides outside the gene matches: 2. Germline V gene data show CDR1 as MDHEN and CDR2 as SYDVKM. CDR3 length: 14 residues.

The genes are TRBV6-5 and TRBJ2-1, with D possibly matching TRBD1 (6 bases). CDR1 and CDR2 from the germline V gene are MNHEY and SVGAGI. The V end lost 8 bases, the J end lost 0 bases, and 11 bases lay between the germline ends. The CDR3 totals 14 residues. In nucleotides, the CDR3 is TGTGCCAGCTATACAGGGAGCTCCTACAATGAGCAGTTCTTC. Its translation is CASYTGSSYNEQFF.

Written as DNA, the CDR3 is TGTGCCAGCCTTGGGGGGACTTGGCTGAACCAGCCCAATGAGCAGTTCTTC. Translation: CASLGGTWLNQPNEQFF. The genes are TRBV7-9 and TRBJ2-1; the D gene is possibly TRBD2 (6 bases). The V gene lost 8 bases and the J gene lost 6 bases, with 26 bases spanning the gap. Germline CDR1 reads SEHNR; CDR2 reads FQNEAQ (reference sequence). The length of the CDR3 is 17 residues.

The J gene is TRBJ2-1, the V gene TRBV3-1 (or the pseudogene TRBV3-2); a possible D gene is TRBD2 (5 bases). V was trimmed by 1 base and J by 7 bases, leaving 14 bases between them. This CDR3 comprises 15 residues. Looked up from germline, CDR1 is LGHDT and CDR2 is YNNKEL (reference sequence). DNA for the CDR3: TGTGCCAGCAGCCAAGGGCGGGTTTTGTCGAATGAGCAGTTCTTC. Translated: CASSQGRVLSNEQFF.

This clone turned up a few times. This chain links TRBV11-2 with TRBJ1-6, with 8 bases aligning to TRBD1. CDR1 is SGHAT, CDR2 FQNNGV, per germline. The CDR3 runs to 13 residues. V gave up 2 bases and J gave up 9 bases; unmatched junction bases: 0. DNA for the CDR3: TGTGCCAGCAGCTTACAGGGGGCTTCACCCCTCCACTTT. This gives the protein CASSLQGASPLHF.

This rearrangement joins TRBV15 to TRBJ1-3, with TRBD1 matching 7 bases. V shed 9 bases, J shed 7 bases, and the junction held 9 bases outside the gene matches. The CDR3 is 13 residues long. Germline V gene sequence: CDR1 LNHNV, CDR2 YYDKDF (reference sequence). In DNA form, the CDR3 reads TGTGCCACACAGGGGTTGGCGGGGAACACCATATATTTT. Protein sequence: CATQGLAGNTIYF.

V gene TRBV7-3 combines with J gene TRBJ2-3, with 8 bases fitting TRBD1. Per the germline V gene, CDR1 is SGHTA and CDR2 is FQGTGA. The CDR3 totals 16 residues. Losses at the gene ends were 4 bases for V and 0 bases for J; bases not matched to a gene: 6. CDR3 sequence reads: CASSSGQGGSTDTQYF. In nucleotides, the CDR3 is TGTGCCAGCAGCTCCGGACAGGGTGGTAGCACAGATACGCAGTATTTT.

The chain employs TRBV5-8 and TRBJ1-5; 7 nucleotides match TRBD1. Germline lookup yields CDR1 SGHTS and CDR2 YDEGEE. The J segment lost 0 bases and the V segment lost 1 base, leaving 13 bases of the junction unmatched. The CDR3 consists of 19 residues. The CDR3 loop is CASSLPPLTGVDSNQPQHF. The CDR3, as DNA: TGTGCCAGCAGCTTGCCCCCCCTTACAGGGGTGGATAGCAATCAGCCCCAGCATTTT.

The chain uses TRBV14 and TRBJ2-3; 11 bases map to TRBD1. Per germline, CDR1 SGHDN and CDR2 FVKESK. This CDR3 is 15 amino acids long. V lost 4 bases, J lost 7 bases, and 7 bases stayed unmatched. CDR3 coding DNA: TGTGCCAGCAGCCCAGGACAGGGGGCACCGAATACGCAGTATTTT. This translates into CASSPGQGAPNTQYF.

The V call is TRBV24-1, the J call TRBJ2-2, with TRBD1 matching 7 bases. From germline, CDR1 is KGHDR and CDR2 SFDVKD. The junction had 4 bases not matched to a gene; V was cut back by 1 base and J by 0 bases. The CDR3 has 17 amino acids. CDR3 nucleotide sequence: TGTGCCACCAGTGATTTCCGGGACAGACCGAACACCGGGGAGCTGTTTTTT. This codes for CATSDFRDRPNTGELFF.

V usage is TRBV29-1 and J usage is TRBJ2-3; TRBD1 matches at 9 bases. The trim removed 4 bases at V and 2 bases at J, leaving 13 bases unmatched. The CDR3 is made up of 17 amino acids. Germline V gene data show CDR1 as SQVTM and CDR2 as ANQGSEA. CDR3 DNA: TGCAGCGTTGTTCGGACAGGGGCAGGAGGGTTCACAGATACGCAGTATTTT. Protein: CSVVRTGAGGFTDTQYF.

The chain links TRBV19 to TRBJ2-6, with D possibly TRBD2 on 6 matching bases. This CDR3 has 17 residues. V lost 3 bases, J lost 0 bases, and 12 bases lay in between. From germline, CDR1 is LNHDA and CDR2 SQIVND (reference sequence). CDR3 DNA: TGTGCCAGTAGTATGTCGGCGGGAACCTCTGGGGCCAACGTCCTGACTTTC. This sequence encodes CASSMSAGTSGANVLTF.

CDR3 protein: CASSIVGVTDTQYF. CDR3 DNA sequence: TGTGCCAGTAGTATCGTGGGAGTGACAGATACGCAGTATTTT. The chain has TRBV19 and TRBJ2-3; tentative D call: TRBD2 (5 bases). The V end was cut by 3 bases, the J end by 3 bases, with 10 bases between. Looked up from germline, CDR1 is LNHDA and CDR2 is SQIVND (reference sequence). The CDR3 consists of 14 residues.

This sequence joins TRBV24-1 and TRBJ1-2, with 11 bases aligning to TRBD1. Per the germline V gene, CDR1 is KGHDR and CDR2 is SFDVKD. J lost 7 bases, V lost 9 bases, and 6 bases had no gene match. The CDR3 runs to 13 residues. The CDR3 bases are TGTGCCACCCAAGGACAGGGGGCTGGTGGCTACACCTTC. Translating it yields CATQGQGAGGYTF.

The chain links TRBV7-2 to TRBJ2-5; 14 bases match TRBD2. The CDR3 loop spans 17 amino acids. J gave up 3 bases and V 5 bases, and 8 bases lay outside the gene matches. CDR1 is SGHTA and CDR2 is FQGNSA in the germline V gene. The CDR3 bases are TGTGCCAGCAGCCCCCGGACTAGCGGGGGGTTAGAAGAGACCCAGTACTTC. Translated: CASSPRTSGGLEETQYF. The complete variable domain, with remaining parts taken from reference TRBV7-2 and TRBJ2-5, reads GAGVSQSPSNKVTEKGKDVELRCDPISGHTALYWYRQSLGQGLEFLIYFQGNSAPDKSGLPSDRFSAERTGGSVSTLTIQRTQQEDSAVYLCASSPRTSGGLEETQYFGPGTRLLVL.

The CDR3 sequence: CASSPGQGASRGYTF. In DNA form, the CDR3 reads TGTGCCAGCAGTCCGGGACAGGGGGCTTCGCGGGGCTACACCTTC. The chain links TRBV27 to TRBJ1-2; 12 positions match TRBD1. This CDR3 is built from 15 residues. CDR1 and CDR2 (germline): MNHEY, SMNVEV (reference sequence). V was clipped by 5 bases and J by 8 bases; unmatched bases: 9.

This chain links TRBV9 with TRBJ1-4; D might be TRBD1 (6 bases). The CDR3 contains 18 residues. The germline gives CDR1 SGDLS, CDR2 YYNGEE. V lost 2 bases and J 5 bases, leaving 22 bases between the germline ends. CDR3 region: CASSVSFGPRTENEKLFF. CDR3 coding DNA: TGTGCCAGCAGCGTTTCCTTTGGTCCTAGGACAGAAAATGAAAAACTGTTTTTT.

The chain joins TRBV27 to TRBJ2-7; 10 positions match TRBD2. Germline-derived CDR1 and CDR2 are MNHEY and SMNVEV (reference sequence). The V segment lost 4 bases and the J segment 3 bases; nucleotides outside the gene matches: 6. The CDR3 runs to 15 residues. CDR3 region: CASSSSGGAIYEQYV. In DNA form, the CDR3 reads TGTGCCAGCAGTTCTAGCGGGGGAGCAATCTACGAGCAGTACGTC.

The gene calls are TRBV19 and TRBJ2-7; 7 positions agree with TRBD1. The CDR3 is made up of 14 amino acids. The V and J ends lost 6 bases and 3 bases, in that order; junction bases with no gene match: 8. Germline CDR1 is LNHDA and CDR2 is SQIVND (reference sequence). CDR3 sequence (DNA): TGTGCCAGTAGGCCGGGACAGAACTTCTACGAGCAGTACTTC. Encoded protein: CASRPGQNFYEQYF.

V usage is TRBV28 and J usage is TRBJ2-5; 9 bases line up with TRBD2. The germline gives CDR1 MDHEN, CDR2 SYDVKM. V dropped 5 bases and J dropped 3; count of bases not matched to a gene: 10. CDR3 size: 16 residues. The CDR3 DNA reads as TGTGCCAGCAGTGCACCTAGCGGGAAGGGGGAAGAGACCCAGTACTTC. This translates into CASSAPSGKGEETQYF.

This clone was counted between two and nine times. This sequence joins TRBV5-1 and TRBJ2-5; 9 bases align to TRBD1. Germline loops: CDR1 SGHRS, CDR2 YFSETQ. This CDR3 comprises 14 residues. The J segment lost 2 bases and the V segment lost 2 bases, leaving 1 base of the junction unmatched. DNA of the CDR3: TGCGCCAGCAGCTTCGGGACAGGGCAAGAGACCCAGTACTTC. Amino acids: CASSFGTGQETQYF.

CDR3 bases: TGTGCCAGCAGCTTAGCGGGGGGTGCCTGGGAGACCCAGTACTTC. Protein sequence: CASSLAGGAWETQYF. The chain employs TRBV2 and TRBJ2-5; TRBD2 aligns across 10 bases. CDR1 SNHLY and CDR2 FYNNEI come from the germline V gene. The V and J ends lost 6 bases and 5 bases, in that order; junction bases with no gene match: 9. CDR3 length: 15 residues. The full variable domain, its missing parts supplied by reference TRBV2 and TRBJ2-5, is EPEVTQTPSHQVTQMGQEVILRCVPISNHLYFYWYRQILGQKVEFLVSFYNNEISEKSEIFDDQFSVERPDGSNFTLKIRSTKLEDSAMYFCASSLAGGAWETQYFGPGTRLLVL.

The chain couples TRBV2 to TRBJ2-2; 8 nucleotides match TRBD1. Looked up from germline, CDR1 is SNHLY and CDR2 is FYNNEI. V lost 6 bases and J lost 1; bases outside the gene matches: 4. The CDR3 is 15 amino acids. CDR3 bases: TGTGCCAGCAGACCGACAGGGGTGAACACCGGGGAGCTGTTTTTT. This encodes CASRPTGVNTGELFF.